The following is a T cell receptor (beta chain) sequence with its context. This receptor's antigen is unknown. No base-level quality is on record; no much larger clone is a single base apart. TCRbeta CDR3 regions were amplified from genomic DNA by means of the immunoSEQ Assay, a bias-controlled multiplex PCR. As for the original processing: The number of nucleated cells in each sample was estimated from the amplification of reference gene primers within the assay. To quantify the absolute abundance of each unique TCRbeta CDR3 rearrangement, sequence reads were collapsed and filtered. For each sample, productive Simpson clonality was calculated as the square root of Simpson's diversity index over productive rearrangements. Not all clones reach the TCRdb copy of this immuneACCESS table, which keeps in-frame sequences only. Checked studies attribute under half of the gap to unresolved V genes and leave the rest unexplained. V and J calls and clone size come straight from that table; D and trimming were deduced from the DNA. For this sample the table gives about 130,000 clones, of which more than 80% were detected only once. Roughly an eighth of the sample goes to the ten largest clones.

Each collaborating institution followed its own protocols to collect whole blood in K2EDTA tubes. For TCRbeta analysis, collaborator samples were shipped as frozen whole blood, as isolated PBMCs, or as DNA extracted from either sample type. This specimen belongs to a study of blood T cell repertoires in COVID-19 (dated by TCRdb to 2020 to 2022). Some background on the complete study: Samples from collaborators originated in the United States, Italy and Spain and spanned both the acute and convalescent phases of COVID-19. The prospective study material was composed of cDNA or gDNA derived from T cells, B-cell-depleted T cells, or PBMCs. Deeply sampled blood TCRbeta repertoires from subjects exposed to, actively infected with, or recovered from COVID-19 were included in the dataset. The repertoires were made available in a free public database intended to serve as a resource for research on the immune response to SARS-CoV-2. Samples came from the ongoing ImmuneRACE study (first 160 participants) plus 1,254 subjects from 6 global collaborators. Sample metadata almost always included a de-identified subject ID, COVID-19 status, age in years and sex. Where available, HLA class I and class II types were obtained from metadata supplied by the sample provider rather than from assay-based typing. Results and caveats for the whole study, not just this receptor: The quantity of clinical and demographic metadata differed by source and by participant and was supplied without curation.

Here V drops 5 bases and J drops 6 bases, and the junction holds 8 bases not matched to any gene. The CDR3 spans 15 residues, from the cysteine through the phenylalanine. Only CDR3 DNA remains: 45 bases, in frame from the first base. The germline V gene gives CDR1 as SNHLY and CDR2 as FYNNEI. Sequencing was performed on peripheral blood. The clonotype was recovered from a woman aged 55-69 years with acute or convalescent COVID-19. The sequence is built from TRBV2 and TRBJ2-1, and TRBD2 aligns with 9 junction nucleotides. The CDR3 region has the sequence CASSLSGGNLNEQFF. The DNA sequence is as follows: TGTGCCAGCAGTCTGAGCGGGGGGAACCTCAATGAGCAGTTCTTC.